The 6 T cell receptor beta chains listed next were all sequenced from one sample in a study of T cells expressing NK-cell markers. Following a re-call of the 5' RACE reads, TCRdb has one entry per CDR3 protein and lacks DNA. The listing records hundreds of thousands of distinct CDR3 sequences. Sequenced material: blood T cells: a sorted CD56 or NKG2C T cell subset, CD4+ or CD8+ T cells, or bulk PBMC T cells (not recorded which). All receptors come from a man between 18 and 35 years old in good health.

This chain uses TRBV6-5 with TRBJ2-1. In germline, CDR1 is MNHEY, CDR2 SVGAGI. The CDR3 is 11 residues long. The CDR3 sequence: CASSGVYEQFF.

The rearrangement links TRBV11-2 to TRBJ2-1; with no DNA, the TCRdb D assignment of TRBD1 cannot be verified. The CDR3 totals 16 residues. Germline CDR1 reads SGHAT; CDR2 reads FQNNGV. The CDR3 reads CASSYLGQGVKNEQFF. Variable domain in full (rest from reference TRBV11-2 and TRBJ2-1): EAGVAQSPRYKIIEKRQSVAFWCNPISGHATLYWYQQILGQGPKLLIQFQNNGVVDDSQLPKDRFSAERLKGVDSTLKIQPAKLEDSAVYLCASSYLGQGVKNEQFFGPGTRLTVL.

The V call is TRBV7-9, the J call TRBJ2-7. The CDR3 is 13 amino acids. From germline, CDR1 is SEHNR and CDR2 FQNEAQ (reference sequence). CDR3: CASSKRTGEEQYF.

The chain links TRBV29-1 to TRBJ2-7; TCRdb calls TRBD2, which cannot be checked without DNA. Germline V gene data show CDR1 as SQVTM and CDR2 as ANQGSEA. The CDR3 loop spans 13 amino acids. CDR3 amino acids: CSVRGRARDEQYF.

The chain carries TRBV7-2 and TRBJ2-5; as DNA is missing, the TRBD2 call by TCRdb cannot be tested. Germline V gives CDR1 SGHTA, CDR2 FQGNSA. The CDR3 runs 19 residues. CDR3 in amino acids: CASSLAGSGSSRAGETQYF.

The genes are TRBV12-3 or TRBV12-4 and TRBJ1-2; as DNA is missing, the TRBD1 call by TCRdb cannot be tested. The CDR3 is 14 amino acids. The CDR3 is CASSSRQAMIGYTF.